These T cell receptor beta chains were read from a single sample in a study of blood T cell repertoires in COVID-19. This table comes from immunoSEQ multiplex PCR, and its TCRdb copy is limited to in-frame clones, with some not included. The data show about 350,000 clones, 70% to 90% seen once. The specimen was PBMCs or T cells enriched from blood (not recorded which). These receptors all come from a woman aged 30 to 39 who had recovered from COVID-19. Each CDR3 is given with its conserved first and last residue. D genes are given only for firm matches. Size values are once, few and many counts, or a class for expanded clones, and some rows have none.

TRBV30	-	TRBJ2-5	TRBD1	TGTGCCTGGAGTCAACAGGGGGAGACCCAGTACTTC	CAWSQQGETQYF
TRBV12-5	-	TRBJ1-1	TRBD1	TGTGCTAGTGGTTTGGGACAGGGGGCGGTGAACACTGAAGCTTTCTTT	CASGLGQGAVNTEAFF
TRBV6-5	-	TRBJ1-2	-	TGTGCCAGCAGTCCCAGGTTTCCTAACTATGGCTACACCTTC	CASSPRFPNYGYTF
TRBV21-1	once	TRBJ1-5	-	TGTGCCAGCATCAACCTTCCGGGACAGGGGGCGTCTCAGCCCCAGCATTTT	CASINLPGQGASQPQHF
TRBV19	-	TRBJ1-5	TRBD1	TGTGCCACTCGGGACAGCGATAGCAATCAGCCCCAGCATTTT	CATRDSDSNQPQHF
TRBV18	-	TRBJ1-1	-	TGTGCCAGCTCACCGCCGAGCAGGCCCGAGGAAGCTTTCTTT	CASSPPSRPEEAFF
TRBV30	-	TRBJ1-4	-	TGTGCCTGGAGTTCAGAAAATGAAAAACTGTTTTTT	CAWSSENEKLFF
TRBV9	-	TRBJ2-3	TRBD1	TGTGCCAGCAGCGGATGGGACAGTAGCACAGATACGCAGTATTTT	CASSGWDSSTDTQYF
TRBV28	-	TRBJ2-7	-	TGTGCCAGCAGTCTCTCACAGGTCCCCGAGCAGTACTTC	CASSLSQVPEQYF
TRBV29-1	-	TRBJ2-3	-	TGCAGCGGGGACATCGGAACAGATACGCAGTATTTT	CSGDIGTDTQYF
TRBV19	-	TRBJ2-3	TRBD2	TGTGCCAGTAGTTCACCGGGACTAGCGGGGGGGCCCACAGATACGCAGTATTTT	CASSSPGLAGGPTDTQYF
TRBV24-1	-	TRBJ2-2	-	TGTGCCACCAGTGATTTTACAGGGGGGGGATCCACCGGGGAGCTGTTTTTT	CATSDFTGGGSTGELFF
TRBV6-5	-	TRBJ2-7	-	TGTGCCAGCACCTTAGACGGACACTCCTACGAGCAGTACTTC	CASTLDGHSYEQYF
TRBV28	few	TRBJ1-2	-	TGTGCCAGCAGTGGAGGGCGCCGGTATGGCTACACCTTC	CASSGGRRYGYTF
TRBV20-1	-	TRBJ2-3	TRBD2	TGCAGTGCTAGTGTTAGCGGGAGCGAGACAGATACGCAGTATTTT	CSASVSGSETDTQYF
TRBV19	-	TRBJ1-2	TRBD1	TGTGCCAGTAGTGTAGCCGCAGGGGGCTTTAGTGGCTACACCTTC	CASSVAAGGFSGYTF
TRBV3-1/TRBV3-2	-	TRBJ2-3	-	TGTGCCAGCAGCCAAGGTGGTAATAGCCGCACAGATACGCAGTATTTT	CASSQGGNSRTDTQYF
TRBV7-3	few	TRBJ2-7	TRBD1	TGTGCCAGCAGCTTTGGACAGGGCTACGAGCAGTACTTC	CASSFGQGYEQYF
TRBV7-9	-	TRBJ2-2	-	TGTGCCAGCAGCACCGCACGGGGTGGGACCGGGGAGCTGTTTTTT	CASSTARGGTGELFF
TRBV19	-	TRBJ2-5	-	TGTGCCAGTAGTATCGTCTTACAAGAGACCCAGTACTTC	CASSIVLQETQYF
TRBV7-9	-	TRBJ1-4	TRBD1	TGTGCCAGCAGCCGGGACAGGGGGAGGACTAATGAAAAACTGTTTTTT	CASSRDRGRTNEKLFF
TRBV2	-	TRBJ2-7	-	TGTGCCAGCAGTACTGACAGTAGTACCTACGAGCAGTACTTC	CASSTDSSTYEQYF
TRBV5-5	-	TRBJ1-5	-	TGTGCCAGCAGCTTGGAACTGAGAAATCAGCCCCAGCATTTT	CASSLELRNQPQHF
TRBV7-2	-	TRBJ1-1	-	TGTGCCAGCAGCTTAGTAGGGAGTGGGACTGAAGCTTTCTTT	CASSLVGSGTEAFF
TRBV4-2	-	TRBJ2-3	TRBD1	TGTGCCAGCGGGTTCGGGACAGAGACGCAGTATTTT	CASGFGTETQYF
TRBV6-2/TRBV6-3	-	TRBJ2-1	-	TGTGCCAGCAGTTTGTTTGCGGGGTATGAGCAGTTCTTC	CASSLFAGYEQFF
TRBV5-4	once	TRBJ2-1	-	TGTGCCAGCAGCTCCGACCCGGGCTCCTACAATGAGCAGTTCTTC	CASSSDPGSYNEQFF
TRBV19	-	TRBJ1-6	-	TGTGCCAGTAGTGCAGGGGTCGAGGGTTCACCCCTCCACTTT	CASSAGVEGSPLHF
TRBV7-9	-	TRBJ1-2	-	TGTGCCAGCAGCTTAGAGTACAGGATGTCCCGCCAAAACTATGGCTACACCTTC	CASSLEYRMSRQNYGYTF
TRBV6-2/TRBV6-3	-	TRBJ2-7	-	TGTGCCAGCAGTTACGCCCCTCAATACTACCCCTACGAGCAGTACTTC	CASSYAPQYYPYEQYF
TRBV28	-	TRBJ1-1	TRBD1	TGTGCCAGCAGTTCCTCGGACAGGTTTGAAGCTTTCTTT	CASSSSDRFEAFF
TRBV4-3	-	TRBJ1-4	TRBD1	TGCGCCAGCAGCCCCGATCCCGGACAGGCGGAAGAAAAACTGTTTTTT	CASSPDPGQAEEKLFF